These T cell receptor beta chains were read from a single sample in a study of blood T cell repertoires in COVID-19. Produced via immunoSEQ multiplex PCR; TCRdb's table is partial and in-frame only. The profile covers around 100,000 clones, with around four fifths appearing a single time and roughly 12% taken by the ten largest. Sequencing was performed on peripheral blood. These receptors were taken from a woman aged 70-85 years with acute or convalescent COVID-19. The CDR3 runs from the conserved cysteine through the conserved F or W. D genes are given only for firm matches. Size is omitted from some rows. Given values are once, few, many or a class for expanded clones.

length: 12
D: TRBD1
size: -
J: TRBJ1-2
V: TRBV7-8
CDR3: CATAQGNYGYTF
DNA: TGTGCCACCGCACAGGGGAACTATGGCTACACCTTC

length: 14
D: -
size: -
J: TRBJ2-2
V: TRBV19
CDR3: CASRVDRNTGELFF
DNA: TGTGCCAGTAGGGTGGACAGAAACACCGGGGAGCTGTTTTTT

length: 16
D: -
size: -
J: TRBJ1-5
V: TRBV15
CDR3: CATSRGGVWGNQPQHF
DNA: TGTGCCACCAGCAGGGGAGGGGTATGGGGCAATCAGCCCCAGCATTTT

length: 14
D: TRBD1
size: few
J: TRBJ1-2
V: TRBV27
CDR3: CASRGTGINYGYTF
DNA: TGTGCCAGCAGGGGGACAGGGATTAACTATGGCTACACCTTC

length: 16
D: TRBD2
size: -
J: TRBJ2-3
V: TRBV13
CDR3: CASSLASGGGADTQYF
DNA: TGTGCCAGCAGCTTAGCTAGCGGGGGAGGGGCAGATACGCAGTATTTT

length: 18
D: -
size: -
J: TRBJ2-1
V: TRBV9
CDR3: CASSPRPGSTYSSNEQFF
DNA: TGTGCCAGCAGCCCCCGACCCGGGTCGACTTATTCCTCCAATGAGCAGTTCTTC

length: 15
D: TRBD2
size: -
J: TRBJ2-5
V: TRBV7-7
CDR3: CASSRTSGGQETQYF
DNA: TGTGCCAGCAGCCGGACTAGCGGGGGCCAAGAGACCCAGTACTTC

length: 15
D: -
size: -
J: TRBJ1-2
V: TRBV4-1
CDR3: CASSENLGGVYGYTF
DNA: TGCGCCAGCAGCGAAAATCTGGGGGGGGTCTATGGCTACACCTTC

length: 13
D: -
size: -
J: TRBJ1-4
V: TRBV12-3/TRBV12-4
CDR3: CASSPRTPVELFF
DNA: TGTGCCAGCAGCCCTCGGACACCGGTGGAACTGTTTTTT

length: 15
D: TRBD2
size: -
J: TRBJ2-2
V: TRBV29-1
CDR3: CSVSRVAGDTGELFF
DNA: TGCAGCGTTTCCCGGGTAGCGGGGGACACCGGGGAGCTGTTTTTT

length: 15
D: TRBD1
size: -
J: TRBJ2-7
V: TRBV3-1/TRBV3-2
CDR3: CASSQGRTGAHEQYF
DNA: TGTGCCAGCAGCCAAGGTCGGACAGGGGCCCACGAGCAGTACTTC

length: 16
D: -
size: -
J: TRBJ1-4
V: TRBV5-4
CDR3: CASSLDRAATNEKLFF
DNA: TGTGCCAGCAGCTTGGACAGGGCAGCAACTAATGAAAAACTGTTTTTT

length: 14
D: -
size: -
J: TRBJ1-6
V: TRBV27
CDR3: CASSRSSYNSPLHF
DNA: TGTGCCAGCAGTAGGAGCTCCTATAATTCACCCCTCCACTTT

length: 16
D: -
size: -
J: TRBJ2-3
V: TRBV18
CDR3: CASPKIGGLSTDTQYF
DNA: TGTGCCAGCCCCAAAATAGGAGGACTCTCCACAGATACGCAGTATTTT

length: 15
D: -
size: -
J: TRBJ1-2
V: TRBV7-2
CDR3: CASSLAYGGRDGYTF
DNA: TGTGCCAGCAGCTTAGCGTACGGGGGGCGCGATGGCTACACCTTC

length: 13
D: -
size: -
J: TRBJ1-1
V: TRBV6-1
CDR3: CASSEAEGTGAFF
DNA: TGTGCCAGCAGTGAAGCAGAAGGTACAGGAGCTTTCTTT

length: 17
D: TRBD2
size: once
J: TRBJ2-3
V: TRBV7-8
CDR3: CASSLPSSGDSTDTQYF
DNA: TGTGCCAGCAGCTTACCCTCTAGCGGGGACAGCACAGATACGCAGTATTTT

length: 15
D: TRBD1
size: few
J: TRBJ1-4
V: TRBV14
CDR3: CASSRMTGNNEKLFF
DNA: TGTGCCAGCAGCCGAATGACAGGGAATAATGAAAAACTGTTTTTT

length: 15
D: -
size: -
J: TRBJ1-3
V: TRBV7-9
CDR3: CASSLGGVSGNTIYF
DNA: TGTGCCAGCAGCCTTGGGGGGGTCTCTGGAAACACCATATATTTT

length: 15
D: -
size: once
J: TRBJ2-2
V: TRBV7-2
CDR3: CASSLRSGDTGELFF
DNA: TGTGCCAGCAGCTTACGGTCGGGGGACACCGGGGAGCTGTTTTTT

length: 17
D: -
size: -
J: TRBJ1-1
V: TRBV28
CDR3: CASSLYSLASMNTEAFF
DNA: TGTGCCAGCAGTTTATACAGCCTTGCTTCCATGAACACTGAAGCTTTCTTT

length: 15
D: TRBD1
size: few
J: TRBJ1-6
V: TRBV6-6
CDR3: CASTPRGQGSSPLHF
DNA: TGTGCCAGCACCCCCCGCGGACAGGGGAGCTCACCCCTCCACTTT

length: 19
D: TRBD1
size: -
J: TRBJ1-6
V: TRBV7-9
CDR3: CASSLPGQGTSSYNSPLHF
DNA: TGTGCCAGCAGCTTACCGGGACAGGGCACTAGCTCCTATAATTCACCCCTCCACTTT

length: 15
D: TRBD1
size: few
J: TRBJ2-2
V: TRBV7-9
CDR3: CASSADRGRTGELFF
DNA: TGTGCCAGCAGCGCGGACAGGGGGCGCACCGGGGAGCTGTTTTTT

length: 12
D: TRBD1
size: -
J: TRBJ2-1
V: TRBV29-1
CDR3: CSVEGQGDEQFF
DNA: TGCAGCGTTGAAGGGCAGGGGGATGAGCAGTTCTTC

length: 13
D: -
size: -
J: TRBJ2-6
V: TRBV12-3/TRBV12-4
CDR3: CASSVSGANVLTF
DNA: TGTGCCAGCAGCGTCTCTGGGGCCAACGTCCTGACTTTC

length: 15
D: -
size: -
J: TRBJ1-1
V: TRBV4-3
CDR3: CASSQDWGGNTEAFF
DNA: TGCGCCAGCAGCCAAGATTGGGGAGGGAACACTGAAGCTTTCTTT

length: 18
D: TRBD1
size: -
J: TRBJ2-6
V: TRBV27
CDR3: CASSPTDRSLTGANVLTF
DNA: TGTGCCAGCAGTCCGACGGACAGGTCTTTGACTGGGGCCAACGTCCTGACTTTC

length: 15
D: -
size: -
J: TRBJ2-5
V: TRBV4-3
CDR3: CASSQGRTGRETQYF
DNA: TGCGCCAGCAGCCAAGGGAGAACAGGGCGAGAGACCCAGTACTTC

length: 11
D: -
size: -
J: TRBJ1-1
V: TRBV6-5
CDR3: CASVVNTEAFF
DNA: TGTGCCAGCGTAGTGAACACTGAAGCTTTCTTT

length: 16
D: TRBD1
size: few
J: TRBJ2-3
V: TRBV6-5
CDR3: CASSYPKQGITDTQYF
DNA: TGTGCCAGCAGTTACCCGAAACAGGGGATCACAGATACGCAGTATTTT

length: 14
D: TRBD1
size: -
J: TRBJ1-6
V: TRBV28
CDR3: CASSLGTGQSPLHF
DNA: TGTGCCAGCAGTTTAGGGACAGGGCAATCACCCCTCCACTTT

length: 13
D: -
size: -
J: TRBJ1-2
V: TRBV7-8
CDR3: CASSSPGSYGYTF
DNA: TGTGCCAGCAGCTCACCCGGGTCTTATGGCTACACCTTC

length: 20
D: -
size: -
J: TRBJ2-4
V: TRBV7-2
CDR3: CASSLANSAGWGVAKNIQYF
DNA: TGTGCCAGCAGCTTAGCGAATTCGGCAGGGTGGGGGGTAGCCAAAAACATTCAGTACTTC

length: 14
D: -
size: once
J: TRBJ1-1
V: TRBV7-9
CDR3: CASSEMEGPTEAFF
DNA: TGTGCCAGCAGCGAAATGGAGGGTCCCACTGAAGCTTTCTTT

length: 14
D: -
size: -
J: TRBJ1-4
V: TRBV7-9
CDR3: CASSLVGAREKLFF
DNA: TGTGCCAGCAGCTTAGTGGGGGCGAGGGAAAAACTGTTTTTT

length: 17
D: -
size: -
J: TRBJ2-2
V: TRBV5-1
CDR3: CASSLAPTGGGTGELFF
DNA: TGCGCCAGCAGCCTCGCCCCAACCGGGGGAGGAACCGGGGAGCTGTTTTTT

length: 13
D: -
size: once
J: TRBJ1-6
V: TRBV3-1/TRBV3-2
CDR3: CASSQDLNSPLHF
DNA: TGTGCCAGCAGCCAAGATCTGAATTCACCCCTCCACTTT

length: 15
D: -
size: few
J: TRBJ2-2
V: TRBV18
CDR3: CASSPMDSMAGELFF
DNA: TGTGCCAGCTCACCTATGGACAGTATGGCCGGGGAGCTGTTTTTT

length: 15
D: TRBD2
size: -
J: TRBJ2-3
V: TRBV28
CDR3: CAAQHEAGGTDTQYF
DNA: TGTGCCGCTCAACACGAAGCGGGGGGCACAGATACGCAGTATTTT

length: 16
D: -
size: -
J: TRBJ2-3
V: TRBV5-1
CDR3: CASSLAPLEDTDTQYF
DNA: TGCGCCAGCAGCTTGGCCCCTTTGGAGGACACAGATACGCAGTATTTT

length: 15
D: -
size: once
J: TRBJ1-1
V: TRBV5-4
CDR3: CASSFPAGGNTEAFF
DNA: TGTGCCAGCAGCTTCCCAGCGGGAGGCAACACTGAAGCTTTCTTT

length: 14
D: -
size: -
J: TRBJ1-1
V: TRBV3-1/TRBV3-2
CDR3: CASSPARGGGEAFF
DNA: TGTGCCAGCAGCCCGGCTCGCGGTGGGGGGGAAGCTTTCTTT

length: 15
D: TRBD1
size: few
J: TRBJ1-5
V: TRBV6-4
CDR3: CASSKGADSNQPQHF
DNA: TGTGCCAGCAGTAAGGGGGCGGATAGCAATCAGCCCCAGCATTTT

length: 13
D: -
size: once
J: TRBJ1-2
V: TRBV3-1/TRBV3-2
CDR3: CASSQIQGSGYTF
DNA: TGTGCCAGCAGCCAGATACAGGGTAGCGGCTACACCTTC

length: 15
D: -
size: -
J: TRBJ2-7
V: TRBV9
CDR3: CASSGMNMWGEEQYF
DNA: TGTGCCAGCAGCGGTATGAATATGTGGGGGGAGGAGCAGTACTTC

length: 18
D: -
size: -
J: TRBJ1-2
V: TRBV19
CDR3: CASTPGEAVLRGNYGYTF
DNA: TGTGCCAGTACCCCTGGTGAAGCCGTTTTGAGAGGAAACTATGGCTACACCTTC

length: 13
D: TRBD1
size: -
J: TRBJ1-2
V: TRBV10-3
CDR3: CASTGGENYGYTF
DNA: TGTGCCTCCACAGGGGGCGAAAACTATGGCTACACCTTC